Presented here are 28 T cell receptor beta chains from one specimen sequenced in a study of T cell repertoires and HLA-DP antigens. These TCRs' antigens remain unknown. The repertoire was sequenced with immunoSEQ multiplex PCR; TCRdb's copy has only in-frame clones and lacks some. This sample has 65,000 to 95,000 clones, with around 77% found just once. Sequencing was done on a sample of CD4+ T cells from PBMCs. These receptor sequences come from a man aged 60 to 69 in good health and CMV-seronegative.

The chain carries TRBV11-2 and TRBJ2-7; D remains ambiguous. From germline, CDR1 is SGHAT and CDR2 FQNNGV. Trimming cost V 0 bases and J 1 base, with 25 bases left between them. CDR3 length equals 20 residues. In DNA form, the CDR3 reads TGTGCCAGCAGCTTAGATTTAAGGGCGCAGGCATTCGGATTTTCCTACGAGCAGTACGTC. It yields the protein CASSLDLRAQAFGFSYEQYV.

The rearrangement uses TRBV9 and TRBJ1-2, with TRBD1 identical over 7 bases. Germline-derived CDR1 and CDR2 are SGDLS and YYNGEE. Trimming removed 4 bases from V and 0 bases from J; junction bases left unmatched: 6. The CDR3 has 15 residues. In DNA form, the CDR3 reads TGTGCCAGCAGCTCTCGACAGGGAGCTAACTATGGCTACACCTTC. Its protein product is CASSSRQGANYGYTF.

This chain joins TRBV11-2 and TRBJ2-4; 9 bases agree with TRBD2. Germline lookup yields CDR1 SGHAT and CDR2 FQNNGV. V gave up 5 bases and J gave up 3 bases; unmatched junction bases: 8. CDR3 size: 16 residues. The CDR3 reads CASSPGGGRGKNIQYF. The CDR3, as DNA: TGTGCCAGCAGCCCTGGTGGCGGGAGGGGCAAAAACATTCAGTACTTC.

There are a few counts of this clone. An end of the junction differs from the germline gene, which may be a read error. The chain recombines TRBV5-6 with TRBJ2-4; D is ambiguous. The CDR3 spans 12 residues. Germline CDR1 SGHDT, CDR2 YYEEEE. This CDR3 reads CASSPPPPTDHF. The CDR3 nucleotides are TGTGCCAGCAGCCCTCCACCCCCGACGGACCACTTC.

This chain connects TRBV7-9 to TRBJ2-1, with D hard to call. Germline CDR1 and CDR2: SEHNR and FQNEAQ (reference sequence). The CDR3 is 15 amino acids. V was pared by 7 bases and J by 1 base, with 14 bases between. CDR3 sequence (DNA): TGTGCCAGCACCGGGCGGTTCCTTTCCTACAATGAGCAGTTCTTC. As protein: CASTGRFLSYNEQFF. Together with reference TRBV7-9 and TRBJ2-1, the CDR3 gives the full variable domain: DTGVSQNPRHKITKRGQNVTFRCDPISEHNRLYWYRQTLGQGPEFLTYFQNEAQLEKSRLLSDRFSAERPKGSFSTLEIQRTEQGDSAMYLCASTGRFLSYNEQFFGPGTRLTVL.

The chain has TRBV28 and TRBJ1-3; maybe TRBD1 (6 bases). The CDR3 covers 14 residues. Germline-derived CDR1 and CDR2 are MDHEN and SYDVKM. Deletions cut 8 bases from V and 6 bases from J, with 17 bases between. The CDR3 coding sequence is TGTGCCAGCGGTCCCAGGGGAAAGGAAAACACCATATATTTT. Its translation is CASGPRGKENTIYF.

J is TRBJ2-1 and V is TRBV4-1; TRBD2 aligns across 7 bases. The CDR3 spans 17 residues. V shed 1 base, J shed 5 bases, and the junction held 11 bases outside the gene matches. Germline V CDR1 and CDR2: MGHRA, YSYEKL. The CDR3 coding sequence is TGCGCCAGCAGCCAAGTCCAGCGGGGCCCGGTGGACAATGAGCAGTTCTTC. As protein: CASSQVQRGPVDNEQFF.

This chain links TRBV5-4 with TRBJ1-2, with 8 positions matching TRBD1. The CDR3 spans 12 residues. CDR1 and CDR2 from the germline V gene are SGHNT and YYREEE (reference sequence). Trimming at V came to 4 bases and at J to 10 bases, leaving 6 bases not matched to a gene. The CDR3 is CASSERQGSYTF. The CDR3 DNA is TGTGCCAGCAGCGAGAGACAGGGGTCCTACACCTTC.

Written as DNA, the CDR3 is TGTGCCAGCGGTACAGCTGGAAACACCATATATTTT. Translating gives CASGTAGNTIYF. The V and J genes are TRBV6-1 and TRBJ1-3; D uncertain. Germline V gene data show CDR1 as MNHNS and CDR2 as SASEGT. CDR3 length equals 12 residues. V gave up 8 bases and J gave up 2 bases, with 7 bases separating them.

The CDR3 DNA reads as TGCGCCAGCAGTGACCGTACAGGGGCAAACAATGAGCAGTTCTTC. It translates to CASSDRTGANNEQFF. This rearrangement joins TRBV10-1 to TRBJ2-1; 7 bases agree with TRBD1. This CDR3 has 15 amino acids. Trimming at V came to 3 bases and at J to 5 bases, leaving 7 bases not matched to a gene. From germline, CDR1 is WNHNN and CDR2 SYGVQD (reference sequence).

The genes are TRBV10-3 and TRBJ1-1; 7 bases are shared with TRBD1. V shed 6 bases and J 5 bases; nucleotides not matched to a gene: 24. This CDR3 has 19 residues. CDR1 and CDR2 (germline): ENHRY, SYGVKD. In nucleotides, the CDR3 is TGTGCCATCAGCGGACAGCCGGGACAGTTGTTGACGGGAAGGACTGAAGCTTTCTTT. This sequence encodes CAISGQPGQLLTGRTEAFF.

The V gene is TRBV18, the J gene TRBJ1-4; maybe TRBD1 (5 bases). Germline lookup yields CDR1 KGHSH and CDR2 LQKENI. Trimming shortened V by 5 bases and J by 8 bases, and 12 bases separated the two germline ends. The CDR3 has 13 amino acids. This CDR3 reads CASSGGIGEKLFF. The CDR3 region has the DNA TGTGCCAGCTCAGGGGGAATCGGGGAAAAACTGTTTTTT.

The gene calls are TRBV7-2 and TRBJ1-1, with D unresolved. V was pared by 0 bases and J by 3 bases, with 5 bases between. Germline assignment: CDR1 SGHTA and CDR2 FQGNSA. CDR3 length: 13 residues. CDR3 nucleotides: TGTGCCAGCAGCTTAGCAGAATACACTGAAGCTTTCTTT. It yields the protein CASSLAEYTEAFF.

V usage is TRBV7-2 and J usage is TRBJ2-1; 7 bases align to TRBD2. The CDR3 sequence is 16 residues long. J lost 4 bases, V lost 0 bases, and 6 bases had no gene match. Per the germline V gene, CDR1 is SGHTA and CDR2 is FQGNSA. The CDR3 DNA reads TGTGCCAGCAGCTTAGCGCGACACGGGGGGTACAATGAGCAGTTCTTC. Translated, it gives CASSLARHGGYNEQFF.

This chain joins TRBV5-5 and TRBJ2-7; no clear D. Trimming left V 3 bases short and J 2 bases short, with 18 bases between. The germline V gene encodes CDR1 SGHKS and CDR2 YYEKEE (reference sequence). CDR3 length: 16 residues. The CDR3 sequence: CASSYQPDRRTYEQYF. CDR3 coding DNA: TGTGCCAGCAGCTACCAGCCCGACCGACGGACCTACGAGCAGTACTTC.

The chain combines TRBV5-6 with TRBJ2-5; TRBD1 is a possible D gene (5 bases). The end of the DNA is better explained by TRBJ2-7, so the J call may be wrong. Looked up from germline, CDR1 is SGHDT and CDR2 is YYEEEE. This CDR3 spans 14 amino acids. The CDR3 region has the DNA TGTGCCAGCAGCCCCAGGCAGGGCCTAAACGAGCAGTACTTC. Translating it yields CASSPRQGLNEQYF.

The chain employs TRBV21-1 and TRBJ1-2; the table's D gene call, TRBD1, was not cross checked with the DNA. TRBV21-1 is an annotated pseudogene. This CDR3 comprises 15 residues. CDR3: CASSQRDREGYGYTF. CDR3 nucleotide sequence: TGTGCCAGCAGCCAAAGGGACAGGGAGGGCTATGGCTACACCTTC.

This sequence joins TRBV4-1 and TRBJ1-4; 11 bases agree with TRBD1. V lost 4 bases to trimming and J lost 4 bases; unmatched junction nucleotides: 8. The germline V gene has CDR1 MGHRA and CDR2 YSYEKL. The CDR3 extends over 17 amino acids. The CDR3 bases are TGCGCCAGCAGCCCCGGGACAGGGGGTGAAGGTAATGAAAAACTGTTTTTT. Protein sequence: CASSPGTGGEGNEKLFF.

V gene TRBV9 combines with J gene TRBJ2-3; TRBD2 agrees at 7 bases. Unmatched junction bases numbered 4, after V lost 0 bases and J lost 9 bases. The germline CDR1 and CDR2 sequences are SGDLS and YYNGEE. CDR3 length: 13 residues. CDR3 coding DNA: TGTGCCAGCAGCGTAGACGGGGGGAGAACGCAGTATTTT. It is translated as CASSVDGGRTQYF.

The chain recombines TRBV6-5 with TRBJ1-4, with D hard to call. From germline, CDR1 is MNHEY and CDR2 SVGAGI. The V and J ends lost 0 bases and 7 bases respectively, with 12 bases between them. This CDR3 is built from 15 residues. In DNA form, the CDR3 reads TGTGCCAGCAGTTACTCGGGAAGTTCCGGTGAAAAACTGTTTTTT. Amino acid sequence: CASSYSGSSGEKLFF.

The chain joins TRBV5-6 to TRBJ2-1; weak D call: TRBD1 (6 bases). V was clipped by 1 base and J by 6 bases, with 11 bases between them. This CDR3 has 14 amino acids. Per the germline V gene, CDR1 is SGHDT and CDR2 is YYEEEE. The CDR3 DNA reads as TGTGCCAGCAGCTTGACAGGGCAGGGCAATGAGCAGTTCTTC. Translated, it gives CASSLTGQGNEQFF.

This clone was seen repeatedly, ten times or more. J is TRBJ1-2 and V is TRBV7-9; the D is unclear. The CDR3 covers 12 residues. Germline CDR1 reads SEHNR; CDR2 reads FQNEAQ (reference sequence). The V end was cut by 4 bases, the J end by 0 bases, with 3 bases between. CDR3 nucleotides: TGTGCCAGCAGCTCGACTAACTATGGCTACACCTTC. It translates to CASSSTNYGYTF.

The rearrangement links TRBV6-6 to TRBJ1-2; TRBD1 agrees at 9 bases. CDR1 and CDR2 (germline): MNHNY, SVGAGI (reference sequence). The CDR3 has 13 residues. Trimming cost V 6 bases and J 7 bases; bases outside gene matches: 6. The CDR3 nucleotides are TGTGCCAGCAGCGGGGACAGGGATGGTGGCTACACCTTC. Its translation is CASSGDRDGGYTF.

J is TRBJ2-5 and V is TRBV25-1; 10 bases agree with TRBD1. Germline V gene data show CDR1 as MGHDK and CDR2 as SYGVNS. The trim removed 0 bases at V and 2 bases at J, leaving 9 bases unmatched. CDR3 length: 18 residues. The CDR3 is CASSEYGTGVGGQETQYF. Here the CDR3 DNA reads TGTGCCAGCAGTGAATATGGGACAGGGGTCGGGGGACAAGAGACCCAGTACTTC.

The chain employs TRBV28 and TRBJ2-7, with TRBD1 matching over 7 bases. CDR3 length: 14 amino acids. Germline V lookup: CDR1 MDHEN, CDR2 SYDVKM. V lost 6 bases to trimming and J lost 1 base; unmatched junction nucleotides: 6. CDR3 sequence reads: CASRYRDSSYEQYF. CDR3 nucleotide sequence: TGTGCCAGCAGGTACCGGGACAGTTCCTACGAGCAGTACTTC.

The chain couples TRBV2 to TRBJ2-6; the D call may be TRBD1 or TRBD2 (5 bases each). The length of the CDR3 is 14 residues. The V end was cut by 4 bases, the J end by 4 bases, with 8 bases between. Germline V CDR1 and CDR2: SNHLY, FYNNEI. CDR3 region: CASSAGTGANVLTF. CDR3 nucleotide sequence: TGTGCCAGCAGTGCTGGGACCGGGGCCAACGTCCTGACTTTC.

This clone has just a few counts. The CDR3: CASSLAGLNQETQYF. The CDR3 DNA sequence: TGTGCCAGCAGCTTGGCCGGACTGAACCAAGAGACCCAGTACTTC. The chain employs TRBV5-6 and TRBJ2-5; D may be TRBD2 (5 bases). This CDR3 is built from 15 residues. V dropped 0 bases and J dropped 0 bases, with 9 bases sitting between them. CDR1 is SGHDT and CDR2 is YYEEEE in the germline V gene. Full variable domain (remainder filled in from reference TRBV5-6 and TRBJ2-5): DAGVTQSPTHLIKTRGQQVTLRCSPKSGHDTVSWYQQALGQGPQFIFQYYEEEERQRGNFPDRFSGHQFPNYSSELNVNALLLGDSALYLCASSLAGLNQETQYFGPGTRLLVL.

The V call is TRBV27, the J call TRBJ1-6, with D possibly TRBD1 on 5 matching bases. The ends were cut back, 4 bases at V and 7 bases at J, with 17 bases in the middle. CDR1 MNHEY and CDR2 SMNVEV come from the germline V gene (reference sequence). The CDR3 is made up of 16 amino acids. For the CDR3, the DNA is TGTGCCAGCAGTTACTCGGGGGGGGGATCAAATTCACCCCTCCACTTT. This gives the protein CASSYSGGGSNSPLHF.